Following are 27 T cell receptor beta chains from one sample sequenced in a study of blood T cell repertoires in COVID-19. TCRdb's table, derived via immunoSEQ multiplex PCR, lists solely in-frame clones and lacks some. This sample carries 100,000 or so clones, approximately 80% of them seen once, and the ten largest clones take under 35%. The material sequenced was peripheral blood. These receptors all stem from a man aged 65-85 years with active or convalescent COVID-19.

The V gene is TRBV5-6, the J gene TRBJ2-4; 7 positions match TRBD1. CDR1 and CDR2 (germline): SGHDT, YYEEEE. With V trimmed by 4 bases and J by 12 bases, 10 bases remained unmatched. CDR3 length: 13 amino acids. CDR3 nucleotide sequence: TGTGCCAGCAGCCCCCCGGGACAGAGTCCTCAGTACTTC. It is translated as CASSPPGQSPQYF. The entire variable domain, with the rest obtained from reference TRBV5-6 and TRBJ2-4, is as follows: DAGVTQSPTHLIKTRGQQVTLRCSPKSGHDTVSWYQQALGQGPQFIFQYYEEEERQRGNFPDRFSGHQFPNYSSELNVNALLLGDSALYLCASSPPGQSPQYFGAGTRLSVL.

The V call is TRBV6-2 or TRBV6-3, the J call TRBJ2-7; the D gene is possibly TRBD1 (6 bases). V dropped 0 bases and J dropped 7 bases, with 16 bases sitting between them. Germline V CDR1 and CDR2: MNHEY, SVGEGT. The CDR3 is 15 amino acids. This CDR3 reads CASSYSRQYDREQYF. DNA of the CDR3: TGTGCCAGCAGTTACTCGAGACAGTACGACAGGGAGCAGTACTTC.

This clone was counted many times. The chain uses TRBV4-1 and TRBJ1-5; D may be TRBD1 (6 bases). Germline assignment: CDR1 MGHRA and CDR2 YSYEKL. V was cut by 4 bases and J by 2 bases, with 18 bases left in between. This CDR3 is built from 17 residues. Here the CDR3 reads CASSPSKGGLGNQPQHF. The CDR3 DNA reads TGCGCCAGCAGCCCCTCGAAGGGGGGGCTGGGCAATCAGCCCCAGCATTTT.

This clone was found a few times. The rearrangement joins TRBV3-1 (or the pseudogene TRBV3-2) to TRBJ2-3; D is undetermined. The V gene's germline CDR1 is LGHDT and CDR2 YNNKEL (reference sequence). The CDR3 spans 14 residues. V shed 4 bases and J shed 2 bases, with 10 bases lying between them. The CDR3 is CASSRSVVTDTQYF. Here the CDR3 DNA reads TGTGCCAGCAGCCGCTCGGTGGTCACAGATACGCAGTATTTT.

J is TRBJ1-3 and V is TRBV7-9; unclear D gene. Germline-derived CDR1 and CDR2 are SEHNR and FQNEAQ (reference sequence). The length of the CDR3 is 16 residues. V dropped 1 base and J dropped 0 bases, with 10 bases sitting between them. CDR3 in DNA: TGTGCCAGCAGCTTAGGGATAGACACCTCTGGAAACACCATATATTTT. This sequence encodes CASSLGIDTSGNTIYF. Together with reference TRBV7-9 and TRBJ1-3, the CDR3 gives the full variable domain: DTGVSQNPRHKITKRGQNVTFRCDPISEHNRLYWYRQTLGQGPEFLTYFQNEAQLEKSRLLSDRFSAERPKGSFSTLEIQRTEQGDSAMYLCASSLGIDTSGNTIYFGEGSWLTVV.

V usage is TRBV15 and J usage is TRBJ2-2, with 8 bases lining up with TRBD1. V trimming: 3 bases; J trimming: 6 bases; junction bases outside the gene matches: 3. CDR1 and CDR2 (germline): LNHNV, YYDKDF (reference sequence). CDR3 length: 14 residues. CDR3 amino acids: CATSSRQGSGELFF. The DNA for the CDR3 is TGTGCCACCAGCAGTCGACAGGGGTCCGGGGAGCTGTTTTTT.

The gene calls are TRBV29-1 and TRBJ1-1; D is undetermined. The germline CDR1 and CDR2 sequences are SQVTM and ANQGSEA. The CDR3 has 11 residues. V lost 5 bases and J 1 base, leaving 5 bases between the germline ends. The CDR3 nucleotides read TGCAGCGTTACATCGAACACTGAAGCTTTCTTT. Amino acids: CSVTSNTEAFF.

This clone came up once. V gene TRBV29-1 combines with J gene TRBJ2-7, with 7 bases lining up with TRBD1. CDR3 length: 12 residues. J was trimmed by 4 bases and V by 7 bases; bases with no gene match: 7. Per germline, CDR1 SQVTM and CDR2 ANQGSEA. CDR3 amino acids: CSAGTVAYEQYF. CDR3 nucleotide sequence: TGCAGCGCCGGGACAGTTGCGTACGAGCAGTACTTC.

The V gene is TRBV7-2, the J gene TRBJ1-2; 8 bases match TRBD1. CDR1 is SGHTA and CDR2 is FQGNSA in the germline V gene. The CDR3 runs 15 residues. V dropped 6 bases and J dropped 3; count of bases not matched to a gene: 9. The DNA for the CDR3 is TGTGCCAGCAGTCGGGATCGGACAGGGTACTATGGCTACACCTTC. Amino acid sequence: CASSRDRTGYYGYTF.

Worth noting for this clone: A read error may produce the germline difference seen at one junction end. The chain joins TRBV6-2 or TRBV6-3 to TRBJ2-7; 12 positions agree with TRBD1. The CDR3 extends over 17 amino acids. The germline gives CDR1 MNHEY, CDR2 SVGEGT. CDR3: CASSYGPGTGGSNEQYF. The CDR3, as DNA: TGTGCCAGCAGTTATGGCCCCGGGACAGGGGGCTCCAACGAGCAGTACTTC.

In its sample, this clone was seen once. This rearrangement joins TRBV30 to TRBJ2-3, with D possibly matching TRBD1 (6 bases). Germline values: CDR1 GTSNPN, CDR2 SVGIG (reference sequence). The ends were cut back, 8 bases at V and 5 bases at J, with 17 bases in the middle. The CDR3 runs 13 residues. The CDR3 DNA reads TGTGCCCTCGAGACAGGCGGTGGAGATACGCAGTATTTT. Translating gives CALETGGGDTQYF. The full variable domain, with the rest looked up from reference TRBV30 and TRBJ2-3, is SQTIHQWPATLVQPVGSPLSLECTVEGTSNPNLYWYRQAAGRGLQLLFYSVGIGQISSEVPQNLSASRPQDRQFILSSKKLLLSDSGFYLCALETGGGDTQYFGPGTRLTVL.

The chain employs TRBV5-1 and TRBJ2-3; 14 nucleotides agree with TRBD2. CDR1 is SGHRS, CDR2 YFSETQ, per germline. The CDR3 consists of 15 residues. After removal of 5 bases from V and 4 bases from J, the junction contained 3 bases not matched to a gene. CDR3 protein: CASRTTSGRADTQYF. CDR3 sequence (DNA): TGCGCCAGCAGGACGACTAGCGGGAGGGCAGATACGCAGTATTTT.

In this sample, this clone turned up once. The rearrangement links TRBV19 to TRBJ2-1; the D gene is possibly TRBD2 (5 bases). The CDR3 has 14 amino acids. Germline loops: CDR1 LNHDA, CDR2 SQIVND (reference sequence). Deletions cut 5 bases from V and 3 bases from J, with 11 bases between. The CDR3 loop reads CASSEGEYYNEQFF. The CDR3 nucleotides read TGTGCCAGTAGTGAGGGAGAGTACTACAATGAGCAGTTCTTC.

CDR3 coding DNA: TGTGCCAGCAGCTTAGCGGGCGAGGGTGAGCAGTTCTTC. It is translated as CASSLAGEGEQFF. V and J are TRBV7-3 and TRBJ2-1, with D possibly being TRBD2 (5 bases). The length of the CDR3 is 13 residues. V lost 2 bases and J lost 9, with 11 bases in between. Germline V gene sequence: CDR1 SGHTA, CDR2 FQGTGA. Supplemented by reference TRBV7-3 and TRBJ2-1, the full variable domain reads GAGVSQTPSNKVTEKGKYVELRCDPISGHTALYWYRQSLGQGPEFLIYFQGTGAADDSGLPNDRFFAVRPEGSVSTLKIQRTERGDSAVYLCASSLAGEGEQFFGPGTRLTVL.

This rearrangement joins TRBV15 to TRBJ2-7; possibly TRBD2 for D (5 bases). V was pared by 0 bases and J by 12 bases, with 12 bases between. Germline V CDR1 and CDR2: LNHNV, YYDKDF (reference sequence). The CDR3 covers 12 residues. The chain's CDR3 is CATSRDESGAYF. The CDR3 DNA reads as TGTGCCACCAGCAGAGATGAAAGCGGTGCGTACTTC.

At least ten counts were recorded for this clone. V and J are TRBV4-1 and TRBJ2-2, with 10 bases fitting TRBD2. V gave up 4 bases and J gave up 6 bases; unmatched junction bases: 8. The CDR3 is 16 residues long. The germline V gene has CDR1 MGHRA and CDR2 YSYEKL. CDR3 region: CASSRQSGTSAGELFF. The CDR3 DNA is TGCGCCAGCAGCCGCCAATCCGGGACTAGCGCCGGGGAGCTGTTTTTT.

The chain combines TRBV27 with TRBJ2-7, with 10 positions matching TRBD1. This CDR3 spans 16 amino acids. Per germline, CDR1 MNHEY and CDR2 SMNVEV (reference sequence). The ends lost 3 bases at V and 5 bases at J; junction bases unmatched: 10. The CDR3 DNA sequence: TGTGCCAGCAGTTTCACCACCGGGACAGGGGTCCACGAGCAGTACTTC. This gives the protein CASSFTTGTGVHEQYF.

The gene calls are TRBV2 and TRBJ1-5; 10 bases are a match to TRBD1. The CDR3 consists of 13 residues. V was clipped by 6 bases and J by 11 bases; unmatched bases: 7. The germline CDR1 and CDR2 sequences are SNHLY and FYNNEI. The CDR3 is CASRTVTGGTQHF. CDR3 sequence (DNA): TGTGCCAGCAGGACCGTGACAGGGGGCACCCAGCATTTT. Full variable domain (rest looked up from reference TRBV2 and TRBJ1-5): EPEVTQTPSHQVTQMGQEVILRCVPISNHLYFYWYRQILGQKVEFLVSFYNNEISEKSEIFDDQFSVERPDGSNFTLKIRSTKLEDSAMYFCASRTVTGGTQHFGDGTRLSIL.

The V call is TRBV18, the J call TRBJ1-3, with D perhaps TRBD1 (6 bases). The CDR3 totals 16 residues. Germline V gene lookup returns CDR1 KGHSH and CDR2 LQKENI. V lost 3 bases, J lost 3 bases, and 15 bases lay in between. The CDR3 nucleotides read TGTGCCAGCTCACCCGACCAGGGGATAGATGGAAACACCATATATTTT. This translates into CASSPDQGIDGNTIYF.

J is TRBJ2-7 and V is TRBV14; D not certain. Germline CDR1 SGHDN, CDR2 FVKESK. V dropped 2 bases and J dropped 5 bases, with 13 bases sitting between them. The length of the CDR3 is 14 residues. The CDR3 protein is CASSQRLVSHEQYF. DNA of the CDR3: TGTGCCAGCAGCCAAAGGCTAGTTAGCCACGAGCAGTACTTC.

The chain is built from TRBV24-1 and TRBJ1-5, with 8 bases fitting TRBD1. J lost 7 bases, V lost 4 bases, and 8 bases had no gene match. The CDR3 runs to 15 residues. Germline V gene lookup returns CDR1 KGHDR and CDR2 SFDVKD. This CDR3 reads CATSDSRGLSQPQHF. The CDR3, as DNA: TGTGCCACCAGTGACTCCAGGGGGCTGAGCCAGCCCCAGCATTTT.

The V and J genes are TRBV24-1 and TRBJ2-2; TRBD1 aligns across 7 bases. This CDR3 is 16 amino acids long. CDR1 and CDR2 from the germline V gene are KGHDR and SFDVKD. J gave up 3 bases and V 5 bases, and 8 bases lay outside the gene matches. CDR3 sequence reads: CATSVTNRGHTGELFF. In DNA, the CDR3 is TGTGCCACCAGTGTAACTAACAGGGGCCACACCGGGGAGCTGTTTTTT.

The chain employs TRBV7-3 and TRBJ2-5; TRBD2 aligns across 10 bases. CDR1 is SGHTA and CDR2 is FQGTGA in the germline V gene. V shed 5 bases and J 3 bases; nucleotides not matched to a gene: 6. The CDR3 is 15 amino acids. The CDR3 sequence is CASSQSGREEETQYF. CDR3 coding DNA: TGTGCCAGCAGCCAAAGCGGGAGGGAGGAAGAGACCCAGTACTTC.

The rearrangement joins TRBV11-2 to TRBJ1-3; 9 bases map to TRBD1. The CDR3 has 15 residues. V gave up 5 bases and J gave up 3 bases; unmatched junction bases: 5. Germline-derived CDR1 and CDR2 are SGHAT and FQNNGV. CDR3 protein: CASSTTGGFGNTIYF. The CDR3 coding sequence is TGTGCCAGCAGCACCACAGGGGGCTTTGGAAACACCATATATTTT.

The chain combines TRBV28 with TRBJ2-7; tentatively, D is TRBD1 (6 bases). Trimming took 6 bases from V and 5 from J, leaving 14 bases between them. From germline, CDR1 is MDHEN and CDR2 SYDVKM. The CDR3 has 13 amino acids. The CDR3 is CASSLTGVNEQYF. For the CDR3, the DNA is TGTGCCAGCAGCCTGACAGGTGTCAACGAGCAGTACTTC.

The CDR3 DNA sequence: TGTGCCAGCAGCTTAGATCAGTCAGCGGTCGAGCAGTACTTC. It codes for CASSLDQSAVEQYF. The chain employs TRBV11-2 and TRBJ2-7, with D possibly TRBD2 on 5 matching bases. Trimming pared 0 bases from V and 6 bases from J, leaving 12 bases between. Germline V gene data show CDR1 as SGHAT and CDR2 as FQNNGV. This CDR3 region has 14 residues.

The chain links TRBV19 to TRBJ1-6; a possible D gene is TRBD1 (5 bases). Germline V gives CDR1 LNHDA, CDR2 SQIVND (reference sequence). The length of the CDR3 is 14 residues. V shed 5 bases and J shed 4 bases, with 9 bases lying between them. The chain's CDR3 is CASSAGGYNSPLHF. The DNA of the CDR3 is TGTGCCAGTAGTGCTGGGGGGTATAATTCACCCCTCCACTTT.